The 2 T cell receptor beta chains below were found in one sample sequenced in a study of cytomegalovirus exposure and HLA in healthy donors. The PCR contained 60 Vbeta and 13 Jbeta primers. Here immunoSEQ multiplex PCR was the method, and the copy in TCRdb shows in-frame clones only, minus some. This sample has under 150,000 clones, with roughly two thirds found just once. The sequenced material came from PBMCs. These receptors originate from a human donor in good health.

A few counts support this clone. A junction boundary mismatches the germline segment, possibly from a read error. The gene calls are TRBV5-6 and TRBJ2-5; TRBD2 is a possible D gene (6 bases). This CDR3 spans 17 amino acids. Germline CDR1 is SGHDT and CDR2 is YYEEEE. DNA for the CDR3: TGTGCCGGCAGCTGGGGGTCTTACGGGGGTCACCAAGAGACCCAGTACTTC. Translated: CAGSWGSYGGHQETQYF.

The chain is built from TRBV7-2 and TRBJ1-6; D unresolved. Trimming removed 2 bases at V and 6 bases at J, with 11 bases between. Germline V gene data show CDR1 as SGHTA and CDR2 as FQGNSA. This CDR3 is built from 15 residues. CDR3 sequence (DNA): TGTGCCAGCAGCTTATCATCACAGCCTAATTCACCCCTCCACTTT. Its translation is CASSLSSQPNSPLHF. Filled out from reference TRBV7-2 and TRBJ1-6, the complete variable domain reads GAGVSQSPSNKVTEKGKDVELRCDPISGHTALYWYRQSLGQGLEFLIYFQGNSAPDKSGLPSDRFSAERTGGSVSTLTIQRTQQEDSAVYLCASSLSSQPNSPLHFGNGTRLTVT.